The subject of this entry is one T cell receptor beta chain. Antigen: not known. The data were taken from a study of shared clonotypes between healthy human individuals. Study-level findings and limits: Among donors, the sharing of clonotypes was expected to be influenced by sequencing depth.

The length of the CDR3 is 15 residues. The ends lost 6 bases at V and 0 bases at J; junction bases unmatched: 4. Germline V CDR1 and CDR2: MGHDK, SYGVNS. Sequenced by immunoSEQ multiplex PCR; TCRdb stores in-frame clones only, minus some. The table shows approximately 1,500,000 clones, with around 98% occurring only once. The sample consisted of naive CD4+ T cells sorted from blood. Subset noted: CD45RA+ positively selected. V gene TRBV25-1 combines with J gene TRBJ2-7; TRBD2 matches 11 bases. This receptor was identified in a man aged 25-40 years in good health. This CDR3 reads CASRRTSGYSYEQYF. The CDR3 coding sequence is TGTGCCAGCAGACGGACTAGCGGGTACTCCTACGAGCAGTACTTC.